What follows are 4 T cell receptor beta chains derived from one specimen sequenced in a study of blood T cell repertoires in COVID-19. Assay: immunoSEQ multiplex PCR; the TCRdb copy retains only in-frame clones and omits some. The data show fewer than 250,000 clones, with around 84% seen just once and roughly 11% held by the top ten. Sample: peripheral blood. These receptors originate from a middle-aged man with COVID-19, enrolled during active disease.

The chain uses TRBV3-1 (or the pseudogene TRBV3-2) and TRBJ2-1, with 8 bases lining up with TRBD1. CDR3 length equals 17 residues. Germline V gene data show CDR1 as LGHDT and CDR2 as YNNKEL (reference sequence). V dropped 9 bases and J dropped 2; count of bases not matched to a gene: 15. Here the CDR3 DNA reads TGTGCCAGACATGAGAAAGAGACAGGGGCGACCTACAATGAGCAGTTCTTC. It yields the protein CARHEKETGATYNEQFF.

V is TRBV5-6 and J is TRBJ2-7; 7 positions match TRBD1. Losses at the gene ends were 3 bases for V and 3 bases for J; bases not matched to a gene: 6. The CDR3 totals 14 residues. Germline loops: CDR1 SGHDT, CDR2 YYEEEE. The CDR3: CASSYRGKNYEQYF. The CDR3 DNA sequence: TGTGCCAGCAGCTACAGGGGCAAGAACTACGAGCAGTACTTC.

The rearrangement joins TRBV5-1 to TRBJ2-7, with D possibly being TRBD1 (5 bases). Germline loops: CDR1 SGHRS, CDR2 YFSETQ. The CDR3 is 17 amino acids. V shed 3 bases and J shed 3 bases, with 22 bases lying between them. The CDR3 DNA reads TGCGCCAGCAGCTCCACAGACAGTTCCTGGGGTAGCTACGAGCAGTACTTC. It specifies CASSSTDSSWGSYEQYF.

The chain combines TRBV9 with TRBJ1-3, with D possibly TRBD1 on 5 matching bases. This CDR3 comprises 13 residues. V was clipped by 3 bases and J by 3 bases, with 7 bases between them. Germline values: CDR1 SGDLS, CDR2 YYNGEE. The CDR3 nucleotides read TGTGCCAGCAGCGGGACACTTGGAAACACCATATATTTT. As protein: CASSGTLGNTIYF.